The 21 T cell receptor beta chains presented below share a single source sample, sequenced in a study of T cells in Graves' hyperthyroidism and ophthalmopathy. TCR beta CDR3 sequences were amplified from RNA transcripts. Primed by the HTBI set, a first-round RT-PCR was run on the TCR CDR3. TCRdb called the multiplex PCR reads again in MiXCR, with one record for every CDR3 protein. This table has a few hundred thousand distinct CDR3 sequences, about an eighth appearing once. Sequenced material: blood. These receptors came from a woman under 30 with Graves' hyperthyroidism.

This clonotype has more than one count but fewer than ten. V and J are TRBV9 and TRBJ1-6; 7 bases are a match to TRBD1. After removal of 7 bases from V and 5 bases from J, the junction contained 9 bases not matched to a gene. The CDR3 sequence is 15 residues long. Per the germline V gene, CDR1 is SGDLS and CDR2 is YYNGEE. CDR3 in amino acids: CASAPRDRDNSPLHF. The CDR3 DNA reads TGTGCCAGCGCGCCCCGGGACAGAGATAATTCACCCCTCCACTTT. Complete variable domain (other parts from reference TRBV9 and TRBJ1-6): DSGVTQTPKHLITATGQRVTLRCSPRSGDLSVYWYQQSLDQGLQFLIQYYNGEERAKGNILERFSAQQFPDLHSELNLSSLELGDSALYFCASAPRDRDNSPLHFGNGTRLTVT.

This clonotype was observed a handful of times. One end of the junction fails to match germline, which may point to a read error. The chain employs TRBV30 and TRBJ2-1, with 10 bases that match TRBD1. The CDR3 has 14 amino acids. The germline V gene has CDR1 GTSNPN and CDR2 SVGIG (reference sequence). The CDR3 nucleotides are TGTGCCTGGAGTGGGACAGGGGGATACAATGAGCAGTCCTTC. Protein product: CAWSGTGGYNEQSF.

This clonotype was found a few times. The V call is TRBV30, the J call TRBJ1-6, with 9 bases that match TRBD1. CDR3 length equals 13 residues. Germline V gene sequence: CDR1 GTSNPN, CDR2 SVGIG (reference sequence). The trim removed 5 bases at V and 6 bases at J, leaving 2 bases unmatched. CDR3 bases: TGTGCCTGGCGGACAGGGGTTAATTCACCCCTCCACTTT. It yields the protein CAWRTGVNSPLHF.

This clonotype was recorded many times. This chain joins TRBV6-1 and TRBJ2-3; D uncertain. Germline CDR1 and CDR2: MNHNS and SASEGT. This CDR3 is built from 14 residues. Trimming stripped 8 bases from V and 2 bases from J, with 14 bases between. CDR3 sequence (DNA): TGTGCCAGCGTTAGTCCGGATTTCACAGATACGCAGTATTTT. Protein product: CASVSPDFTDTQYF.

This clonotype was seen at least ten times. The J gene is TRBJ2-5, the V gene TRBV10-3; D gene uncertain. The CDR3 has 11 amino acids. The germline V gene encodes CDR1 ENHRY and CDR2 SYGVKD. Deletions cut 10 bases from V and 1 base from J, with 7 bases between. The CDR3 nucleotides are TGTGCCACTCAAATCCAAGAGACCCAGTACTTC. It encodes CATQIQETQYF.

This clonotype occurred many times. The gene calls are TRBV20-1 and TRBJ1-2, with 12 positions matching TRBD1. Germline V CDR1 and CDR2: DFQATT, SNEGSKA (reference sequence). This CDR3 contains 16 residues. Trimming removed 5 bases from V and 1 base from J; junction bases left unmatched: 8. Written as DNA, the CDR3 is TGCAGTGCTGCCGGGACAGGGGGCTCTCGTAACTATGGCTACACCTTC. Amino acid sequence: CSAAGTGGSRNYGYTF.

This clonotype was recorded at least ten times. This chain uses TRBV6-1 with TRBJ2-5; the match to TRBD1 covers 7 bases. CDR3 size: 13 residues. Per germline, CDR1 MNHNS and CDR2 SASEGT. V lost 6 bases to trimming and J lost 4 bases; unmatched junction nucleotides: 5. The CDR3 loop is CASSHYRGETQYF. The CDR3 DNA sequence: TGTGCCAGCAGCCATTACAGGGGAGAGACCCAGTACTTC.

This clonotype was seen a handful of times. This chain joins TRBV29-1 and TRBJ2-7; 13 bases are shared with TRBD2. The CDR3 covers 14 residues. V lost 3 bases and J lost 4; bases outside the gene matches: 3. Germline CDR1 and CDR2: SQVTM and ANQGSEA. The CDR3 DNA is TGCAGCGTTGAGGGACTAGCGGGAAATTACGAGCAGTACTTC. It codes for CSVEGLAGNYEQYF.

The chain links TRBV29-1 to TRBJ2-1; D is possibly TRBD1 (6 bases). The V and J ends lost 4 bases and 7 bases respectively, with 14 bases between them. CDR1 is SQVTM and CDR2 is ANQGSEA in the germline V gene. This CDR3 contains 13 residues. This CDR3 reads CSVVMGAGNEQFF. CDR3 DNA sequence: TGCAGCGTTGTTATGGGGGCTGGGAATGAGCAGTTCTTC.

At least ten counts were recorded for this clonotype. V usage is TRBV3-1 and J usage is TRBJ2-4; a possible D gene is TRBD1 (5 bases). The CDR3 totals 14 residues. V was clipped by 1 base and J by 6 bases, with 10 bases between them. CDR1 and CDR2 from the germline V gene are LGHDT and YNNKEL (reference sequence). The CDR3 protein is CASSQAGIGNIQYF. CDR3 nucleotides: TGTGCCAGCAGCCAAGCAGGGATCGGAAACATTCAGTACTTC.

This clonotype was observed once. The chain employs TRBV11-3 and TRBJ2-1; 9 bases are a match to TRBD2. The CDR3 has 17 residues. Germline V CDR1 and CDR2: SGHNT, YENEEA. Trimming took 1 base from V and 9 from J; bases not matched to a gene: 13. CDR3: CASSLGGLAGSSGEQFF. The DNA for the CDR3 is TGTGCCAGCAGCTTAGGGGGGCTAGCGGGATCCTCAGGTGAGCAGTTCTTC.

This clonotype was counted a few times. V and J are TRBV12-3 or TRBV12-4 and TRBJ2-7, with D possibly matching TRBD1 (5 bases). The CDR3 has 14 amino acids. The germline V and J ends were trimmed by 4 bases and 0 bases, with 10 bases remaining between them. Written as DNA, the CDR3 is TGTGCCAGCAGTTGGGGCCCGAGCTCCTACGAGCAGTACTTC. Amino acid sequence: CASSWGPSSYEQYF.

This clonotype was counted ten times or more. V is TRBV13 and J is TRBJ2-1; 7 bases are a match to TRBD2. The CDR3 covers 16 residues. V gave up 7 bases and J gave up 3 bases; unmatched junction bases: 12. CDR1 is PRHDT and CDR2 is FYEKMQ in the germline V gene (reference sequence). CDR3 DNA sequence: TGTGCCAGCATCCTTAAGGCGGGAGCGGTCTACAATGAGCAGTTCTTC. This sequence encodes CASILKAGAVYNEQFF.

At least ten counts were recorded for this clonotype. The chain combines TRBV7-2 with TRBJ2-3; possibly TRBD1 for D (5 bases). The V gene's germline CDR1 is SGHTA and CDR2 FQGNSA. Trimming shortened V by 3 bases and J by 9 bases, and 13 bases separated the two germline ends. CDR3 length equals 13 residues. CDR3 in amino acids: CASSLDKYFTQYF. CDR3 coding DNA: TGTGCCAGCAGCTTGGACAAGTATTTCACGCAGTATTTT.

In this sample, this clonotype turned up many times. The chain links TRBV10-3 to TRBJ1-2, with 7 bases identical to TRBD1. From germline, CDR1 is ENHRY and CDR2 SYGVKD. The trim removed 3 bases at V and 3 bases at J, leaving 1 base unmatched. The CDR3 extends over 13 amino acids. CDR3: CAISDRGDYGYTF. The CDR3 nucleotides are TGTGCCATCAGTGACAGGGGGGACTATGGCTACACCTTC.

The table lists this clonotype with many counts. V gene TRBV9 combines with J gene TRBJ2-1; D possibly corresponds to TRBD1 (6 bases). The length of the CDR3 is 14 residues. The germline CDR1 and CDR2 sequences are SGDLS and YYNGEE. V lost 3 bases to trimming and J lost 8 bases, with 15 bases between them. The CDR3 loop reads CASSGGGLGDEQFF. CDR3 nucleotide sequence: TGTGCCAGCAGCGGAGGGGGTCTCGGGGATGAGCAGTTCTTC.

At least ten counts were recorded for this clonotype. The chain carries TRBV27 and TRBJ2-1, with 8 nucleotides matching TRBD2. CDR3 length: 14 residues. The germline V gene has CDR1 MNHEY and CDR2 SMNVEV (reference sequence). V was clipped by 4 bases and J by 9 bases; unmatched bases: 8. CDR3 loop: CASSSRSGRSEQFF. As DNA, the CDR3 is TGTGCCAGCAGTTCCCGGAGCGGGAGAAGTGAGCAGTTCTTC.

This clonotype was detected many times. This chain joins TRBV29-1 and TRBJ2-2; TRBD1 might be the D (5 bases). The V end was cut by 4 bases, the J end by 6 bases, with 18 bases between. CDR3 length: 15 residues. CDR1 and CDR2 (germline): SQVTM, ANQGSEA. The CDR3 nucleotides read TGCAGCGTTGTATGGGGCGATCCAGGCCCCGGGGAGCTGTTTTTT. Protein: CSVVWGDPGPGELFF.

In its sample, this clonotype was seen many times. The chain couples TRBV28 to TRBJ1-1; D is unresolved. This CDR3 contains 11 residues. CDR1 and CDR2 from the germline V gene are MDHEN and SYDVKM. The V and J ends lost 3 bases and 4 bases respectively, with 3 bases between them. The DNA of the CDR3 is TGTGCCAGCAGTTTCCCCACTGAAGCTTTCTTT. This codes for CASSFPTEAFF.

This clonotype was detected only a few times. This sequence joins TRBV11-2 and TRBJ2-7, with D unresolved. V was cut by 5 bases and J by 5 bases, with 13 bases left in between. CDR1 is SGHAT and CDR2 is FQNNGV in the germline V gene. There are 13 residues in the CDR3. CDR3 residues: CASSRERINEQYV. As DNA, the CDR3 is TGTGCCAGCAGCCGAGAACGGATAAACGAGCAGTACGTC.

In the case of this clonotype: An end of the junction differs from the germline gene, which may be a read error. This CDR3 reads CAWLIAGRGDTQYF. DNA for the CDR3: TGCGCCTGGTTGATCGCGGGTAGGGGAGATACGCAGTATTTT. The V and J genes are TRBV30 and TRBJ2-3; possibly TRBD1 or TRBD2 for D (5 bases each). Looked up from germline, CDR1 is GTSNPN and CDR2 is SVGIG (reference sequence). This CDR3 is built from 14 residues.